Listed below are T cell receptor beta chains from one sample, sequenced in a study of CXCR3-negative and CXCR3-positive naive CD8 T cells. Following a re-call of the 5' RACE reads, TCRdb has one entry per CDR3 protein and lacks DNA. This table lists tens of thousands of distinct CDR3 sequences. The sample comprised naive CXCR3+ CD8+ T cells from blood. The origin of the receptors is a human donor in good health. Some clones in this sample may be carry-over from other donors' samples. Each CDR3 is given with its conserved first and last residue.

j_gene | v_gene | CDR3aa
TRBJ2-7 | TRBV5-1 | CASSLAGVWNYEQYF
TRBJ2-1 | TRBV29-1 | CSVEGLGPYNEQFF
TRBJ2-4 | TRBV29-1 | CSVTGPRLAKNIQYF
TRBJ2-5 | TRBV29-1 | CSVVLGAGETQYF
TRBJ1-1 | TRBV10-3 | CAISGHRDTEAFF
TRBJ2-2 | TRBV7-2 | CASSWTGGNTGELFF
TRBJ1-1 | TRBV21-1 | CASSGPQDNTEAFF
TRBJ2-5 | TRBV7-2 | CASGWGGQETQYF
TRBJ2-4 | TRBV10-3 | CAIKGGWIENIQYF
TRBJ2-7 | TRBV7-6 | CASSFQGAKYEQYF
TRBJ2-7 | TRBV27 | CASNRLGRLGPTYEQYF
TRBJ2-2 | TRBV5-4 | CASSAGTPTGELFF
TRBJ2-2 | TRBV20-1 | CSTADRRGELFF
TRBJ2-7 | TRBV29-1 | CSVDGDRGSYEQYF
TRBJ2-4 | TRBV23-1 | CASSHPRDRCLAKNIQYF
TRBJ2-7 | TRBV6-5 | CASSYSTGWEQYF
TRBJ2-1 | TRBV20-1 | CSARRTDYNEQFF
TRBJ1-1 | TRBV2 | CASQGYTEAFF
TRBJ2-2 | TRBV5-6 | CASSGTWDTGELFF
TRBJ2-7 | TRBV6-2/TRBV6-3 | CASSYGLIYEQYF
TRBJ2-1 | TRBV12-2 | CASRCRFTGLEQFF
TRBJ2-5 | TRBV19 | CASSIDGGPRGQETQYF
TRBJ2-3 | TRBV7-3 | CASSPHDPDTQYF
TRBJ1-5 | TRBV19 | CASTLAGPLADNQPQHF
TRBJ2-1 | TRBV5-4 | CASSLAASYNEQFF
TRBJ2-5 | TRBV11-2 | CASSLDRGRQETQYF
TRBJ2-7 | TRBV4-3 | CASSHSTQDRDEQYF
TRBJ2-7 | TRBV20-1 | CSARGQEEIPYEQYF
TRBJ1-2 | TRBV4-1 | CASSRPDADYGYTF
TRBJ2-3 | TRBV7-6 | CASSLERSTDTQYF
TRBJ2-7 | TRBV28 | CASSLSGGADYEQYF
TRBJ2-7 | TRBV27 | CASTGAGYEQYF
TRBJ2-3 | TRBV25-1 | CASSALSETSGISTDTQYF
TRBJ2-7 | TRBV4-1 | CASSQEGPTALTYEQYF
TRBJ1-2 | TRBV28 | CASSFRGDGYTF
TRBJ1-1 | TRBV28 | CASSYGTLDENTEAFF
TRBJ2-7 | TRBV10-3 | CAISESPGTYEQYF
TRBJ2-7 | TRBV4-1 | CASSPGAEQYF
TRBJ2-1 | TRBV9 | CASSAGNNEQFF
TRBJ2-7 | TRBV27 | CASSFEQGHYEQYF
TRBJ2-5 | TRBV4-1 | CASSQVPSGETQYF
TRBJ1-3 | TRBV29-1 | CSVDSGGGAGNTIYF
TRBJ2-7 | TRBV9 | CASSKGTGGYEQYF
TRBJ1-5 | TRBV6-6 | CASGNGTGGFQPQHF
TRBJ2-7 | TRBV5-1 | CASSPRDSSYEQYF
TRBJ1-2 | TRBV6-1 | CASRVEQANYGYTF
TRBJ1-1 | TRBV20-1 | CSGTPPGHPNTEAFF
TRBJ1-5 | TRBV27 | CASSLSRGALSQPQHF
TRBJ1-1 | TRBV11-1 | CASTPFPGEGNTEAFF
TRBJ1-1 | TRBV10-2 | CASSGWRNTEAFF
TRBJ2-3 | TRBV4-3 | CANSQTGTGLTDTQYF
TRBJ2-1 | TRBV5-1 | CASSTTGSSYNEQFF
TRBJ1-2 | TRBV27 | CASSSPHRQNGGYTF
TRBJ2-1 | TRBV5-1 | CASSLERGKSEQFF
TRBJ2-1 | TRBV29-1 | CSAPRGERSYNEQFF
TRBJ2-1 | TRBV6-5 | CASSYSGYNEQFF
TRBJ2-1 | TRBV25-1 | CASSEAGRGFSLGNEQFF